The rows below give T cell receptor beta chains drawn from one sample of a study of T cells in Graves' hyperthyroidism and ophthalmopathy. TCRdb reanalysed the multiplex PCR reads using MiXCR and keeps one entry per CDR3 protein. The table includes a few hundred thousand distinct CDR3 sequences, roughly 25% detected once. Sequences were obtained from blood. The origin of the receptors is a man aged 45-65 years with Graves' hyperthyroidism. Each CDR3 is given with its conserved first and last residue. Each record gives: D gene, V gene, J gene, clone size, CDR3 length, CDR3 protein, CDR3 DNA. D genes are given only for firm matches. Some rows have no size entry. The others give once, few or many, or a class for an expanded clone.

TRBD1	TRBV14	TRBJ2-5	many	15	CASSQLQGVQETQYF	TGTGCCAGCAGCCAATTACAGGGGGTACAAGAGACCCAGTACTTC
.	TRBV2	TRBJ1-4	many	14	CASKRSATNEKLFF	TGTGCCAGCAAACGGTCAGCAACTAATGAAAAACTGTTTTTT
TRBD2	TRBV5-1	TRBJ2-1	once	18	CASSSSRVGRESGNEQFF	TGCGCCAGCAGCAGCTCACGAGTGGGGCGGGAGTCTGGCAATGAGCAGTTCTTC
.	TRBV7-9	TRBJ2-2	few	15	CASSLGLSDGGELFF	TGTGCCAGCAGCTTAGGGCTGTCCGACGGCGGGGAGCTGTTTTTT
.	TRBV5-1	TRBJ2-3	many	14	CASSLGRGTDTQYF	TGCGCCAGCAGCTTGGGCAGGGGCACAGATACGCAGTATTTT
.	TRBV3-1	TRBJ2-3	.	16	CASSFRTQGPFYTQYF	TGTGCCAGCAGCTTCCGGACCCAGGGGCCGTTTTATACGCAGTATTTT
TRBD2	TRBV20-1	TRBJ2-3	many	13	CSARAGGPDTQYF	TGCAGTGCTAGAGCGGGAGGGCCAGATACGCAGTATTTT
TRBD2	TRBV6-1	TRBJ2-7	.	19	CASSQSLRLAGVHADEQYF	TGTGCCAGCAGCCAATCGCTGAGACTAGCGGGAGTTCATGCGGACGAGCAGTACTTC
TRBD1	TRBV11-1	TRBJ1-4	.	15	CASSEQGQGAEKLFF	TGTGCCAGCAGCGAGCAAGGACAGGGGGCTGAAAAACTGTTTTTT
.	TRBV10-3	TRBJ1-1	many	12	CAISGQDTEAFF	TGTGCCATCAGTGGACAGGACACTGAAGCTTTCTTT
.	TRBV11-3	TRBJ2-4	.	17	CASSLVPGRGLMSIQYF	TGTGCCAGCAGCTTAGTCCCCGGTAGGGGACTCATGAGCATTCAGTACTTC
TRBD2	TRBV27	TRBJ2-3	.	14	CASRIGTRPDTQYF	TGTGCCAGCAGGATCGGGACTAGGCCAGATACGCAGTATTTT
.	TRBV7-8	TRBJ2-1	many	17	CASSLGVGRAQYNEQFF	TGTGCCAGCAGCTTAGGAGTGGGGCGGGCCCAATACAATGAGCAGTTCTTC
TRBD1	TRBV6-1	TRBJ2-7	few	15	CASSRGTGPSYEQYF	TGTGCCAGCAGCCGTGGGACAGGCCCCTCCTACGAGCAGTACTTC
TRBD2	TRBV11-1	TRBJ2-7	many	14	CASSYFSSGNEQYF	TGTGCCAGCAGCTATTTCTCTAGCGGGAACGAGCAGTACTTC
TRBD2	TRBV11-3	TRBJ2-7	many	16	CASSPRMASGTYEQYF	TGTGCCAGCAGCCCTAGGATGGCTAGCGGGACGTACGAGCAGTACTTC
.	TRBV3-1	TRBJ2-7	.	14	CASSPADLGLEQYF	TGTGCCAGCAGCCCAGCAGACTTGGGGCTCGAGCAGTACTTC
.	TRBV15	TRBJ1-5	.	17	CATSSLQGGEGNQPQHF	TGTGCCACCAGCAGCTTACAGGGAGGGGAGGGCAATCAGCCCCAGCATTTT